A selection of T cell receptor beta chains follows, all from one sample in a study of tissue T cells after allogeneic stem cell transplantation. Method: immunoSEQ multiplex PCR; TCRdb's copy keeps in-frame clones and lacks some. The sample consists of thousands of clones, 62% of them appearing once. Sequencing was performed on ascending colon tissue, taken at autopsy. The origin of the receptors is a male patient at least 60 years old with steroid-refractory graft-versus-host disease after an allogeneic stem cell transplant. Some T cells may be provided by the graft donor. Each CDR3 is given with its conserved first and last residue. D genes are given only for firm matches. The size field is filled for only some rows; it gives once, few, many or a size class.

NA	TRBV5-6	NA	TRBJ2-5	CASSFRGSGETQYF	TGTGCCAGCAGCTTCCGGGGGTCGGGAGAGACCCAGTACTTC
NA	TRBV5-6	NA	TRBJ1-5	CASSFRDYNQPQHF	TGTGCCAGCAGCTTCCGGGACTACAATCAGCCCCAGCATTTT
NA	TRBV5-5	NA	TRBJ1-2	CASSLGAVDYGYTF	TGTGCCAGCAGCTTGGGGGCGGTTGATTATGGCTACACCTTC
NA	TRBV19	TRBD1	TRBJ1-1	CASRGQGGTEAFF	TGTGCCAGTAGGGGACAGGGCGGCACTGAAGCTTTCTTT
NA	TRBV19	NA	TRBJ1-2	CASSMTGGVYGYTF	TGTGCCAGTAGTATGACAGGAGGGGTCTATGGCTACACCTTC
few	TRBV5-4	TRBD2	TRBJ2-5	CASSPRRLAGGQETQYF	TGTGCCAGCAGCCCAAGGAGGCTAGCGGGGGGTCAAGAGACCCAGTACTTC
NA	TRBV7-9	NA	TRBJ1-4	CASSYIATNEKLFF	TGTGCCAGCAGCTACATCGCAACTAATGAAAAACTGTTTTTT
NA	TRBV19	NA	TRBJ2-6	CASLIRRGGANVLTF	TGTGCCAGCCTGATCAGGCGGGGTGGGGCCAACGTCCTGACTTTC
once	TRBV19	NA	TRBJ1-2	CASSPTQGQGYGYTF	TGTGCCAGTAGTCCGACGCAGGGGCAAGGGTATGGCTACACCTTC
few	TRBV4-2	TRBD2	TRBJ2-3	CASSQSIRGGSTDTQYF	TGTGCCAGCAGCCAATCAATCCGCGGGGGAAGCACAGATACGCAGTATTTT
NA	TRBV9	NA	TRBJ1-4	CASSLGMRRNEKLFF	TGTGCCAGCAGCCTTGGGATGAGACGTAATGAAAAACTGTTTTTT
few	TRBV6-5	NA	TRBJ1-2	CASRGGAYGYTF	TGTGCCAGCAGAGGTGGGGCCTATGGCTACACCTTC
NA	TRBV7-3	TRBD1	TRBJ2-1	CASRTPDREQFF	TGTGCCAGCAGAACGCCGGACAGGGAGCAGTTCTTC
once	TRBV5-4	TRBD1	TRBJ2-7	CASSPARGQGYEQYF	TGTGCCAGCAGCCCCGCCAGAGGACAGGGATACGAGCAGTACTTC
NA	TRBV7-9	TRBD1	TRBJ1-1	CASRGTGMNTEAFF	TGTGCCAGCAGGGGGACAGGCATGAACACTGAAGCTTTCTTT
NA	TRBV4-2	NA	TRBJ1-5	CASSQERRGVQPQHF	TGTGCCAGCAGCCAAGAGAGGAGGGGGGTTCAGCCCCAGCATTTT
NA	TRBV10-3	NA	TRBJ2-5	CAISESRSVQETQYF	TGTGCCATCAGTGAGTCGAGGAGCGTCCAAGAGACCCAGTACTTC
few	TRBV4-3	NA	TRBJ1-2	CASSQADGAGGYTF	TGCGCCAGCAGCCAAGCGGACGGGGCGGGAGGCTACACCTTC
NA	TRBV7-2	TRBD1	TRBJ2-1	CASSLARTGGADEQFF	TGTGCCAGCAGCTTAGCTAGGACAGGGGGCGCCGATGAGCAGTTCTTC
once	TRBV5-5	NA	TRBJ1-2	CASSLAGRRMQTGYTF	TGTGCCAGCAGCTTGGCCGGCAGGAGGATGCAAACCGGCTACACCTTC
NA	TRBV4-2	TRBD1	TRBJ2-3	CASGGTGVTDTQYF	TGTGCCAGCGGCGGGACAGGGGTAACAGATACGCAGTATTTT
few	TRBV7-7	TRBD1	TRBJ2-4	CASSLGTGDIQYF	TGTGCTAGCAGCTTAGGGACAGGGGACATTCAGTACTTC
NA	TRBV4-3	NA	TRBJ1-2	CASSQGRSGGDAYGYTF	TGCGCCAGCAGCCAAGGTCGGTCCGGGGGGGACGCTTATGGCTACACCTTC
NA	TRBV6-5	NA	TRBJ1-3	CASSYGFSGNTIYF	TGTGCCAGCAGTTACGGGTTCTCTGGAAACACCATATATTTT
NA	TRBV7-9	NA	TRBJ2-1	CASSSILTSYNEQFF	TGTGCCAGCAGCTCCATCTTGACCTCCTACAATGAGCAGTTCTTC
NA	TRBV19	TRBD1	TRBJ2-2	CASTGALSRGLSGELFF	TGTGCCAGTACCGGAGCGCTAAGCAGGGGGCTCTCCGGGGAGCTGTTTTTT
few	TRBV7-9	NA	TRBJ2-2	CASSFDLSNTGELFF	TGTGCCAGCAGCTTCGACCTTTCGAACACCGGGGAGCTGTTTTTT
NA	TRBV9	NA	TRBJ1-3	CASSSTGTLKGNTIYF	TGTGCCAGCAGCAGCACCGGGACACTTAAAGGAAACACCATATATTTT
once	TRBV29-1	NA	TRBJ1-2	CSVTGSYGYTF	TGCAGCGTAACAGGAAGCTATGGCTACACCTTC
NA	TRBV5-4	TRBD1	TRBJ2-2	CASRKRQGGRSAGELFF	TGTGCCAGCCGGAAGAGACAGGGGGGTCGGTCGGCCGGGGAGCTGTTTTTT
NA	TRBV5-1	NA	TRBJ1-1	CASSPMDPASTEAFF	TGCGCCAGCAGCCCGATGGACCCCGCGAGCACTGAAGCTTTCTTT
NA	TRBV6-5	TRBD1	TRBJ2-7	CASSYVGQGEAYEQYF	TGTGCCAGCAGTTACGTAGGACAGGGGGAAGCTTACGAGCAGTACTTC
NA	TRBV15	NA	TRBJ2-1	CATSRDRRRHWEQFF	TGTGCCACCAGCAGAGATAGGCGACGGCACTGGGAGCAGTTCTTC
NA	TRBV11-3	NA	TRBJ2-3	CASSRTTRNLRADTQYF	TGTGCCAGCAGCCGCACTACCCGGAATCTAAGGGCAGATACGCAGTATTTT
NA	TRBV19	NA	TRBJ2-3	CASSIGLWGSDTQYF	TGTGCCAGTAGTATAGGCCTCTGGGGTTCAGATACGCAGTATTTT
NA	TRBV12-3/TRBV12-4	NA	TRBJ2-2	CASSLMGTGELFF	TGTGCCAGCAGTTTAATGGGTACCGGGGAGCTGTTTTTT
few	TRBV11-2	TRBD1	TRBJ2-5	CASSLRDRAWETQYF	TGTGCCAGCAGCTTACGGGACAGGGCATGGGAGACCCAGTACTTC
NA	TRBV25-1	NA	TRBJ1-5	CASSQREGQPQHF	TGTGCCAGCAGTCAGAGGGAAGGTCAGCCCCAGCATTTT
few	TRBV10-1	TRBD1	TRBJ2-4	CASRGTGVSAKNIQYF	TGCGCCAGCAGGGGGACAGGGGTTTCGGCCAAAAACATTCAGTACTTC
NA	TRBV11-1	TRBD1	TRBJ1-1	CASSSRDRGEAFF	TGTGCCAGCAGCTCGCGGGACAGGGGAGAAGCTTTCTTT
once	TRBV7-6	NA	TRBJ1-1	CASSSQKGKGGTEAFF	TGTGCCAGCAGCTCCCAGAAGGGAAAGGGGGGCACTGAAGCTTTCTTT
NA	TRBV5-1	TRBD2	TRBJ2-1	CASSLAPLAGPYNEQFF	TGCGCCAGCAGCTTGGCTCCCCTAGCGGGACCCTACAATGAGCAGTTCTTC